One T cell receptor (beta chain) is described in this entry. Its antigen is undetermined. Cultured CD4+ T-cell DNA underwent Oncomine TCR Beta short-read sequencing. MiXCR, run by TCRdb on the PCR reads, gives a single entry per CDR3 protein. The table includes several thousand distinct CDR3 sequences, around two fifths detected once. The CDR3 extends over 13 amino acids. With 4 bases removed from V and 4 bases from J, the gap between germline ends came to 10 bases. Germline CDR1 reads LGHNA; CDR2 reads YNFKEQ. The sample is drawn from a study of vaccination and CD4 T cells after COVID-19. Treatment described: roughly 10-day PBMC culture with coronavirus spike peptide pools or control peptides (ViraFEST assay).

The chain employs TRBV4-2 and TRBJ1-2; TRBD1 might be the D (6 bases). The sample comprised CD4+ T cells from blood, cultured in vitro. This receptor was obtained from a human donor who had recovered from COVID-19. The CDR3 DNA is TGTGCCAGCAGCCCGGGGGGGGCCTATGGCTACACCTTC. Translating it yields CASSPGGAYGYTF.